Relative to its sample, the clone carrying this T cell receptor (beta chain) is medium-sized. Its antigen is not identified. As it was prepared, the TCRbeta library received unique molecular identifiers. Via MiXCR, TCRdb re-called the PCR reads, giving one row per CDR3 protein. Of thousands of distinct CDR3 sequences detected, around 15% appear once; the ten largest clones hold about 6.5%. The data originate from a study of T-cell reconstitution after alpha-beta-depleted transplantation in children. Study-level findings and limits: Hyperexpanded clones declined; after one year, newly produced T cells mostly supplied diversity.

The receptor's source is a boy aged 5-17 years with acute lymphoblastic leukemia, due to receive a stem cell transplant. The sequenced sample was PBMCs, obtained before TCRalphabeta/CD19-depleted stem cell transplant.

CDR3 nucleotide sequence: TGCAGTGCTAGAGTTCCCGAAGTTAGCGGGGGGGCAAGGAATACGCAGTATTTT. Its translation is CSARVPEVSGGARNTQYF. This chain links TRBV20-1 with TRBJ2-3, with 11 bases identical to TRBD2. Germline CDR1 is DFQATT and CDR2 is SNEGSKA (reference sequence). V shed 1 base, J shed 7 bases, and the junction held 16 bases outside the gene matches. The CDR3 loop spans 18 amino acids.